The 25 T cell receptor beta chains below were found in one sample sequenced in a study of blood T cell repertoires in COVID-19. Method: immunoSEQ multiplex PCR; TCRdb's copy keeps in-frame clones and lacks some. The top ten clones hold 3% to 4.5% of a sample with almost 350,000 clones, around 90% of them seen once. Sequencing input: peripheral blood. The receptors shown here come from a woman aged 55-75 years with COVID-19, enrolled during active disease.

The V gene is TRBV5-1, the J gene TRBJ2-2; TRBD2 is a possible D gene (6 bases). V lost 6 bases to trimming and J lost 4 bases, with 10 bases between them. CDR1 is SGHRS and CDR2 is YFSETQ in the germline V gene. The CDR3 runs 13 residues. The CDR3 is CASTGELTGELFF. In DNA form, the CDR3 reads TGCGCCAGCACGGGAGAGCTCACCGGGGAGCTGTTTTTT.

DNA for the CDR3: TGTGCCAGCAGTTACTCGACAGGACGGGGCTATGGCTACACCTTC. Translating gives CASSYSTGRGYGYTF. The chain recombines TRBV6-2 or TRBV6-3 with TRBJ1-2; a weak D match, TRBD1 (6 bases). V lost 0 bases and J 4 bases, leaving 12 bases between the germline ends. This CDR3 contains 15 residues. Germline V gene data show CDR1 as MNHEY and CDR2 as SVGEGT.

The chain carries TRBV3-1 (or the pseudogene TRBV3-2) and TRBJ2-5; 7 bases agree with TRBD2. The CDR3 is 16 residues long. In germline, CDR1 is LGHDT, CDR2 YNNKEL (reference sequence). Unmatched junction bases numbered 9, after V lost 4 bases and J lost 1 base. The CDR3 region is CASSPPWSGAQETQYF. CDR3 sequence (DNA): TGTGCCAGCAGCCCCCCTTGGAGCGGGGCCCAAGAGACCCAGTACTTC.

V is TRBV7-6 and J is TRBJ2-5, with TRBD2 identical over 14 bases. After removal of 2 bases from V and 4 bases from J, the junction contained 6 bases not matched to a gene. Germline loops: CDR1 SGHVS, CDR2 FNYEAQ. This CDR3 spans 17 amino acids. The CDR3 coding sequence is TGTGCCAGCAGCTTACAGCTGACTAGCGGGGGGGCAGAGACCCAGTACTTC. It is translated as CASSLQLTSGGAETQYF. Looking up the rest from reference TRBV7-6 and TRBJ2-5 gives the full variable domain: GAGVSQSPRYKVTKRGQDVALRCDPISGHVSLYWYRQALGQGPEFLTYFNYEAQQDKSGLPNDRFSAERPEGSISTLTIQRTEQRDSAMYRCASSLQLTSGGAETQYFGPGTRLLVL.

V and J are TRBV5-1 and TRBJ1-2; 11 bases fit TRBD1. Losses at the gene ends were 3 bases for V and 6 bases for J; bases not matched to a gene: 10. The CDR3 is 16 amino acids. CDR1 is SGHRS, CDR2 YFSETQ, per germline. The CDR3, as DNA: TGCGCCAGCAGCTCCATAGGACAGGGGGCGACGAATGGCTACACCTTC. Translated: CASSSIGQGATNGYTF.

The V and J genes are TRBV9 and TRBJ1-5; D is possibly TRBD1 (6 bases). The germline gives CDR1 SGDLS, CDR2 YYNGEE. The CDR3 totals 15 residues. V lost 0 bases, J lost 4 bases, and 11 bases lay in between. The DNA of the CDR3 is TGTGCCAGCAGCGTAGAGGGACATAGGAATCAGCCCCAGCATTTT. Amino acid sequence: CASSVEGHRNQPQHF.

This clone was counted once. The rearrangement uses TRBV9 and TRBJ1-5; D is unclear. The CDR3 consists of 12 residues. V gave up 3 bases and J gave up 8 bases, with 9 bases separating them. In germline, CDR1 is SGDLS, CDR2 YYNGEE. CDR3 nucleotide sequence: TGTGCCAGCAGCGAGAGCCCCGAGCCCCAGCATTTT. It specifies CASSESPEPQHF.

This clone was seen a single time. CDR3 sequence reads: CASSLSDPEAMTEAFF. CDR3 DNA: TGTGCCAGCAGCCTCAGTGATCCGGAGGCTATGACTGAAGCTTTCTTT. This sequence joins TRBV3-1 (or the pseudogene TRBV3-2) and TRBJ1-1; D is uncertain. Trimming pared 4 bases from V and 5 bases from J, leaving 20 bases between. The CDR3 spans 16 residues. The germline gives CDR1 LGHDT, CDR2 YNNKEL (reference sequence).

The chain has TRBV24-1 and TRBJ1-2; D perhaps matches TRBD1 (5 bases). Germline-derived CDR1 and CDR2 are KGHDR and SFDVKD. The CDR3 runs to 14 residues. Trimming stripped 0 bases from V and 8 bases from J, with 12 bases between. DNA for the CDR3: TGTGCCACCAGTGATTTGGACGGGGGTGGCGGCTACACCTTC. The encoded protein is CATSDLDGGGGYTF.

The CDR3 loop reads CATRDRRNYEQYF. The CDR3, as DNA: TGTGCCACCAGGGACAGGAGAAACTACGAGCAGTACTTC. This chain joins TRBV24-1 and TRBJ2-7; TRBD1 matches at 7 bases. The CDR3 spans 13 residues. V shed 7 bases and J 3 bases; nucleotides not matched to a gene: 5. Germline loops: CDR1 KGHDR, CDR2 SFDVKD.

A single count supports this clone. The J gene is TRBJ1-2, the V gene TRBV5-4, with 8 bases aligning to TRBD1. Trimming removed 5 bases from V and 4 bases from J; junction bases left unmatched: 10. This CDR3 contains 15 residues. Germline CDR1 SGHNT, CDR2 YYREEE (reference sequence). Written as DNA, the CDR3 is TGTGCCAGCAGTAATTGGACAGGGACGAGCTATGGCTACACCTTC. Residues: CASSNWTGTSYGYTF.

This clone was counted between two and nine times. This sequence joins TRBV11-3 and TRBJ2-3; TRBD2 aligns across 7 bases. Unmatched junction bases numbered 3, after V lost 5 bases and J lost 4 bases. Per the germline V gene, CDR1 is SGHNT and CDR2 is YENEEA. The CDR3 is 13 residues long. This CDR3 is CASSPTSADTQYF. For the CDR3, the DNA is TGTGCCAGCAGCCCTACTAGCGCAGATACGCAGTATTTT.

The chain has TRBV28 and TRBJ1-1; 8 bases match TRBD1. Losses at the gene ends were 7 bases for V and 3 bases for J; bases not matched to a gene: 10. The CDR3 is 15 amino acids. Looked up from germline, CDR1 is MDHEN and CDR2 is SYDVKM. The chain's CDR3 is CASTPGGAKDTEAFF. The CDR3 nucleotides read TGTGCCAGCACCCCAGGGGGCGCGAAGGACACTGAAGCTTTCTTT.

The CDR3 is CASSPSRGGNSPLHF. Here the CDR3 DNA reads TGTGCCAGCTCACCCTCACGGGGTGGAAATTCACCCCTCCACTTT. V and J are TRBV18 and TRBJ1-6; unclear D gene. There are 15 residues in the CDR3. V gave up 3 bases and J gave up 7 bases, with 13 bases separating them. Germline V gene data show CDR1 as KGHSH and CDR2 as LQKENI. Based on the CDR3 plus reference TRBV18 and TRBJ1-6, the full variable domain is NAGVMQNPRHLVRRRGQEARLRCSPMKGHSHVYWYRQLPEEGLKFMVYLQKENIIDESGMPKERFSAEFPKEGPSILRIQQVVRGDSAAYFCASSPSRGGNSPLHFGNGTRLTVT.

This chain joins TRBV10-3 and TRBJ1-1; possible D gene TRBD1, 6 bases. The germline V and J ends were trimmed by 3 bases and 9 bases, with 11 bases remaining between them. Per the germline V gene, CDR1 is ENHRY and CDR2 is SYGVKD. This CDR3 region has 12 residues. The CDR3 DNA follows: TGTGCCATCAGTGATGTACAGGGTAAAGCTTTCTTT. Translating it yields CAISDVQGKAFF.

This clone appeared a single time. The V call is TRBV6-6, the J call TRBJ1-1; D gene unclear. V lost 0 bases, J lost 5 bases, and 13 bases lay in between. In germline, CDR1 is MNHNY, CDR2 SVGAGI (reference sequence). CDR3 length equals 15 residues. CDR3 DNA sequence: TGTGCCAGCAGTTACTCTTCCAGGTTAAATACTGAAGCTTTCTTT. Residues: CASSYSSRLNTEAFF.

The chain employs TRBV6-1 and TRBJ2-6, with D possibly matching TRBD2 (6 bases). The CDR3 is 14 residues long. V shed 3 bases and J shed 5 bases, with 8 bases lying between them. Germline lookup yields CDR1 MNHNS and CDR2 SASEGT. The CDR3 bases are TGTGCCAGCAGTGACCGGGACTGGGCCAACGTCCTGACTTTC. Amino acids: CASSDRDWANVLTF.

This chain links TRBV25-1 with TRBJ1-1; weak D call: TRBD1 (6 bases). Trimming pared 4 bases from V and 1 base from J, leaving 10 bases between. The CDR3 has 14 amino acids. Germline CDR1 MGHDK, CDR2 SYGVNS. CDR3 in DNA: TGTGCCAGCAGTGTAGGCAGGGGGAACACTGAAGCTTTCTTT. Protein product: CASSVGRGNTEAFF.

The chain uses TRBV7-3 and TRBJ2-7, with TRBD2 matching 8 bases. Germline V gives CDR1 SGHTA, CDR2 FQGTGA. There are 15 residues in the CDR3. V trimming: 5 bases; J trimming: 7 bases; junction bases outside the gene matches: 13. Here the CDR3 DNA reads TGTGCCAGCAGCCCCAAGCGGGGGCCCCTGGAAGAGCAGTACTTC. This encodes CASSPKRGPLEEQYF.

This clone was recorded only once. Other DNA sequences in the sample encode the same CDR3. The V and J genes are TRBV12-3 or TRBV12-4 and TRBJ1-3; no clear D gene. The CDR3 runs to 13 residues. The V gene lost 5 bases and the J gene lost 2 bases, with 7 bases spanning the gap. The CDR3: CASSLPPGNTIYF. For the CDR3, the DNA is TGTGCCAGCAGTCTACCCCCTGGAAACACCATATATTTT.

The chain links TRBV28 to TRBJ1-4; tentative D call: TRBD1 (5 bases). Trimming cost V 8 bases and J 5 bases, with 15 bases left between them. CDR3 length: 14 residues. Looked up from germline, CDR1 is MDHEN and CDR2 is SYDVKM. CDR3 protein: CASYPGTANEKLFF. The CDR3 nucleotides are TGTGCCAGCTATCCCGGGACTGCAAATGAAAAACTGTTTTTT.

The chain joins TRBV5-1 to TRBJ2-7, with D unresolved. This CDR3 contains 14 residues. V lost 0 bases to trimming and J lost 5 bases, with 12 bases between them. In germline, CDR1 is SGHRS, CDR2 YFSETQ. The CDR3 loop reads CASSLGIGVHEQYF. In DNA, the CDR3 is TGCGCCAGCAGCTTGGGGATAGGAGTCCACGAGCAGTACTTC. Full variable domain (outside the CDR3, taken from reference TRBV5-1 and TRBJ2-7): KAGVTQTPRYLIKTRGQQVTLSCSPISGHRSVSWYQQTPGQGLQFLFEYFSETQRNKGNFPGRFSGRQFSNSRSEMNVSTLELGDSALYLCASSLGIGVHEQYFGPGTRLTVT.

The chain combines TRBV4-1 with TRBJ2-3; 9 bases line up with TRBD2. V lost 0 bases to trimming and J lost 5 bases; unmatched junction nucleotides: 6. CDR3 length: 16 residues. Germline CDR1 and CDR2: MGHRA and YSYEKL. CDR3 protein: CASSQELAGGQDTQYF. CDR3 nucleotide sequence: TGCGCCAGCAGCCAAGAGTTGGCGGGGGGGCAAGATACGCAGTATTTT.

Worth noting for this clone: Other nucleotide sequences in the sample specify the same CDR3. The gene calls are TRBV5-1 and TRBJ1-1; 7 bases are shared with TRBD1. CDR1 is SGHRS, CDR2 YFSETQ, per germline. After removal of 4 bases from V and 1 base from J, the junction contained 4 bases not matched to a gene. CDR3 length: 14 residues. CDR3 coding DNA: TGCGCCAGCAGCACCCAGGGGGGGAACACTGAAGCTTTCTTT. Its protein is CASSTQGGNTEAFF.

This sequence joins TRBV7-3 and TRBJ1-2, with a tentative D call TRBD1 (5 bases). Trimming removed 1 base at V and 7 bases at J, with 19 bases between. CDR1 and CDR2 (germline): SGHTA, FQGTGA. The length of the CDR3 is 16 residues. The CDR3 sequence: CASSLMAGNSYGGYTF. Here the CDR3 DNA reads TGTGCCAGCAGCTTAATGGCAGGGAACAGTTATGGTGGCTACACCTTC.